This T cell receptor beta chain originates from a study of graft-versus-host responses after intestinal transplantation. Study overall: Recipients had transplants, and these were multivisceral, liver-intestinal, or isolated intestinal. General study points: Marrow from the recipient contained GvH clones, some of which had appeared first in ileum or blood.

For this clone: Its antigen remains unidentified.

CDR1 and CDR2 (germline): WSHSY, SAAADI. CDR3 size: 14 residues. After removal of 6 bases from V and 13 bases from J, the junction contained 15 bases not matched to a gene. Generated by immunoSEQ multiplex PCR, the TCRdb table keeps only in-frame clones and is missing some. The sample has roughly 90,000 clones, 85% to 95% seen once. The V and J genes are TRBV10-2 and TRBJ2-5; 9 bases fit TRBD1. The receptor comes from a human donor who received an intestinal transplant. The sequencing here drew on unstimulated CD8+ T cells sorted from spleen or lymph node cells, taken before intestinal transplant. CDR3 region: CASSTDRGPYERYF. CDR3 DNA: TGCGCCAGCAGCACGGACAGGGGACCCTACGAGCGGTACTTC.